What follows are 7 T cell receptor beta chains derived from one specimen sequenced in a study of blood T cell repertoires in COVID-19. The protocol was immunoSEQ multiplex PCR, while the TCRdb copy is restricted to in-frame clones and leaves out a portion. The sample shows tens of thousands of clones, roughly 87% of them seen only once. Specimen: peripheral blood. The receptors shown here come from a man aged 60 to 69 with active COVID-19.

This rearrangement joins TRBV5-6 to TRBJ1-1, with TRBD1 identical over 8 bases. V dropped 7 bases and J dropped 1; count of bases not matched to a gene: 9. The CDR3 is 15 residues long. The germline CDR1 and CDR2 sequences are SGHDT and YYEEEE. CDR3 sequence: CASPFRGPANTEAFF. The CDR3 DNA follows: TGTGCCAGCCCGTTCAGGGGGCCGGCGAACACTGAAGCTTTCTTT.

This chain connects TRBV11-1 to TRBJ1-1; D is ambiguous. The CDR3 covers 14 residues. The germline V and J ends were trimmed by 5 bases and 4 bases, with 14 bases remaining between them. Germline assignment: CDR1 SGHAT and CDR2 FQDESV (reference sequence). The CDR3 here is CASSLDDGGTEAFF. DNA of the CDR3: TGTGCCAGCAGCCTAGACGACGGCGGCACTGAAGCTTTCTTT.

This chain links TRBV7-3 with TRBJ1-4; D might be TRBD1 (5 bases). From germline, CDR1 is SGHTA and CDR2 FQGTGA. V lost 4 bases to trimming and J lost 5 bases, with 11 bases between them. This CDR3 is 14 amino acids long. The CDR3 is CASSSSGRNEKLFF. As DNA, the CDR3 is TGTGCCAGCAGCTCTTCAGGGAGGAATGAAAAACTGTTTTTT.

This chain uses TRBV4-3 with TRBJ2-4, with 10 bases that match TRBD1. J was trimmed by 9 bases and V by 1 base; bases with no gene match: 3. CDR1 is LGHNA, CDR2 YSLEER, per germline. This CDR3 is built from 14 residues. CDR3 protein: CASSQGGQGSIQYF. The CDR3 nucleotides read TGCGCCAGCAGCCAAGGGGGACAGGGGAGCATTCAGTACTTC.

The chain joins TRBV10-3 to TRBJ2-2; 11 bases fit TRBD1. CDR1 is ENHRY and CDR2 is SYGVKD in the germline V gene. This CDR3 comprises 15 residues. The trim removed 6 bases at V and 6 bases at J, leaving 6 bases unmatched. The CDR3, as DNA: TGTGCCATCAGACCCGGGACAGGGGGAGCCGGGGAGCTGTTTTTT. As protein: CAIRPGTGGAGELFF.

CDR3 sequence reads: CSVSGGPPENYNEQFF. The CDR3 region has the DNA TGCAGCGTCTCGGGGGGACCCCCGGAAAACTACAATGAGCAGTTCTTC. This chain connects TRBV29-1 to TRBJ2-1; 7 bases fit TRBD2. The J segment lost 3 bases and the V segment lost 6 bases, leaving 14 bases of the junction unmatched. Germline V CDR1 and CDR2: SQVTM, ANQGSEA. The CDR3 consists of 16 residues.

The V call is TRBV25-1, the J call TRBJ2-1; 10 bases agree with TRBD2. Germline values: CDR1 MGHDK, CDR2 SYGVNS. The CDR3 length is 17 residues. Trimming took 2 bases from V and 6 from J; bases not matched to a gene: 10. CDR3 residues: CASSEHALAGEANEQFF. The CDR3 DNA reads TGTGCCAGCAGTGAACACGCCCTAGCGGGAGAGGCCAATGAGCAGTTCTTC.